This T cell receptor (beta chain) comes out of a study of blood T cells in healthy people across ages (dated by TCRdb to the mid-2010s). Background on the whole study: In model experiments, roughly one uniquely barcoded TCR beta cDNA molecule per two T cells was captured by template switching. The study analyzed two additional independent replicas of 1 million unique cDNA reads from the same blood draw for two donors, one aged 18 to 30 and one aged 80 or older. The study measured age-related changes in TCR beta repertoire diversity using deep sequencing normalized with unique cDNA molecular identifiers. Donors of different ages were randomly distributed across sequencing lanes to avoid experimental bias. The donors were split into four age groups: young (average about 15 years), middle-aged (roughly 39), aged (more than 55) and long-lived (over 80). Results and caveats for the whole study, not just this receptor: Donor CMV infection status was unknown, potentially confounding age-related changes in expanded clonotypes. Compared with the aged group, more naive CD4+ T cells, fewer expanded clones and increased TCR diversity were shown by the long-lived group, suggesting age selection. Observed TCR beta diversity per million T cells fell roughly linearly with age, and a significant reduction was already apparent by age roughly 41. Bulk unsorted PBMC profiling prevented conclusive comparison of naive and antigen-experienced compartments. There was a strong correlation between observed TCR beta diversity and the percentage of naive T cells measured by flow cytometry. Estimates of total diversity from one million sequenced T cells were regarded as lower bounds and underestimates.

Library preparation was by 5' RACE. Instrument used: Illumina HiSeq 2500. The second PCR ran for roughly 7 to 12 cycles and used a J-beta primer mix along with a sample-barcoded 5' primer. A template-switch 5' adaptor carrying 12 random nucleotides introduced a unique molecular identifier onto each TCR beta cDNA molecule. At least 3 million CDR3-containing paired-end reads were obtained from each sample. First-strand cDNA synthesis was performed from all RNA using the Mint cDNA synthesis kit, with priming by a TRBC-specific oligonucleotide. Following uracil-DNA glycosylase treatment, a first 18-cycle PCR with universal primers M1SS and BC2_uni_R was performed on all cDNA. Regarding the original processing steps: For normalization, 1 million high-quality reads were randomly selected from each sample, with every read carrying a distinct molecular identifier. Reads sharing molecular identifiers were discarded rather than binned into consensus sequences. MiTCR, set to a Q25 quality threshold and the strictest error-elimination algorithm, was used for CDR3 identification, clonotype clustering and error correction. A nonparametric unseen species model with Euler transformation was used to estimate a lower bound on total TCR beta diversity. TCRdb reprocessed the public reads (quality trimming at Q25 with fastp, clone calling with MiXCR) and kept in-frame beta chains. Every distinct CDR3 protein forms one entry, paired with its most common genes and DNA. Here the V and J calls rest on TCRdb's processing, not on the authors' analysis. For this sample the table gives under 2 million distinct CDR3 sequences, of which about 35% were detected only once. In total, the top ten clones hold approximately 10% of the sample.

As concerns this clonotype: Its cognate antigen has yet to be identified. Base qualities are not provided; no much larger clone lies one nucleotide away.

The approximately 39 donors, aged about 6 to 100 years, were systemically healthy Caucasian individuals from Russia. About 10 milliliters of peripheral blood were collected from each donor into EDTA-treated Vacutainer tubes. Ficoll-Paque density-gradient centrifugation was used to isolate PBMCs, with at least 7 million obtained per sample. Total RNA was extracted from PBMCs with Trizol reagent, with at least 6 micrograms obtained per sample. For every donor, flow cytometry on a PBMC aliquot measured the percentage of naive CD45RAhigh/CD27high T cells. Material: blood. The TCR was taken from a woman younger than 45 in good health.

The CDR3 amino acid sequence is: CASNPTQSSYNEQFF. The bases read TGCGCCAGCAACCCCACCCAGTCATCCTACAATGAGCAGTTCTTC. This chain is built from TRBV5-1 and TRBJ2-1; the D gene is not confidently resolved. Including the terminal cysteine and phenylalanine, the CDR3 comprises 15 residues. This entry keeps only the CDR3 DNA: 45 bases, framed from base 1. The CDR1 and CDR2 encoded by the germline V gene are SGHRS and YFSETQ. The junction carries 14 bases between V and J, which are trimmed by 6 bases and 1 base respectively.